This TCR beta chain was recovered during a study of CD8 T cells in Susac syndrome. Study outcomes and limitations: A relatively small number of individuals underwent TCR sequencing and HLA analysis.

This clonotype was found once. The antigen remains unidentified. RNA was extracted with the RNeasy kit, and a quantity of about 0.5 to 1 ug was reverse transcribed using random hexamers. TCR beta CDR3 was amplified by immunoSEQ multiplex PCR. This amplification extended across 54 Vbeta and 13 Jbeta segments. Each CDR3 protein is one row after TCRdb ran MiXCR on the immunoSEQ multiplex PCR reads. Among approximately 200,000 distinct CDR3 sequences listed, about 90% were seen once. Trimming removed 3 bases from V and 3 bases from J; junction bases left unmatched: 6. The CDR3 sequence is 15 residues long. CDR1 and CDR2 from the germline V gene are KGHSH and LQKENI.

Sequences were obtained from CD8+ T cells from PBMCs. V usage is TRBV18 and J usage is TRBJ2-3, with 7 bases identical to TRBD1. This TCR was recovered from a human donor with multiple sclerosis. CDR3 in amino acids: CASSPIGTETDTQYF. In DNA, the CDR3 is TGTGCCAGCTCACCGATTGGGACAGAAACAGATACGCAGTATTTT.